Each of the 6 T cell receptor beta chains below was sequenced from the same sample in a study of T cells in women clearing cervical HPV infection. The method was immunoSEQ multiplex PCR; TCRdb's version includes in-frame clones alone and lacks a portion of them. Found here are tens of thousands of clones; the top ten clones hold 35%. Sequenced sample: blood buffy coat. The receptors come from a woman aged 18 to 75 with a cervical HPV16 infection that either progressed to CIN3+ or cleared (not recorded which).

Notes on this clone: The read terminates 3 residues ahead of where the CDR3 ends, so the germline J gene completes it. V usage is TRBV7-2 and J usage is TRBJ2-7, with TRBD2 matching 9 bases. Looked up from germline, CDR1 is SGHTA and CDR2 is FQGNSA. V lost 1 base and J lost 2; bases outside the gene matches: 3. The CDR3 contains 15 residues. The CDR3 here is CASSLGSGGTYEQYF. CDR3 bases read: TGTGCCAGCAGCTTAGGCAGCGGGGGGACCTACGAG.

In regard to this clone: Read coverage stops 3 residues before the CDR3 terminus; the germline J gene supplies the remainder. The V call is TRBV19, the J call TRBJ2-2; the D gene is possibly TRBD1 (6 bases). The CDR3 extends over 16 amino acids. CDR1 and CDR2 (germline): LNHDA, SQIVND (reference sequence). The CDR3: CASRGAAAATNEKLFF. The part of the CDR3 DNA that was read is TGTGCCAGTAGGGGGGCAGCCGCCGCAACTAATGAAAAG.

Concerning this clone itself: With the read ending 3 residues before the CDR3 end, the germline J gene is used to fill in that end. This chain links TRBV6-1 with TRBJ2-7; a weak D match, TRBD1 (6 bases). CDR3 length: 14 amino acids. The germline V gene encodes CDR1 MNHNS and CDR2 SASEGT. Trimming removed 2 bases at V and 3 bases at J, with 11 bases between. CDR3 residues: CASSESGAVYEQYF. The CDR3 bases that were read are TGTGCCAGCAGTGAATCAGGGGCGGTCTACGAG.

Of note for this clone: At one end the junction does not follow the germline gene, possibly because of a read error. The read is 3 residues too short to cover the CDR3 end, so that end is filled in from the germline J gene. The chain links TRBV7-7 to TRBJ2-7, with 9 bases fitting TRBD1. Germline V gene sequence: CDR1 SSHAT, CDR2 FNYEAQ (reference sequence). The CDR3 is 15 amino acids. CDR3: CASSSGQGPSYEQYF. CDR3 DNA, as far as it was read: TGTGCTAGCAGCTCTGGACAGGGGCCGTCCTACGAG.

Regarding this clone: The CDR3 end falls 3 residues outside the read, so it is completed with the germline J gene. The rearrangement uses TRBV18 and TRBJ1-4; D might be TRBD1 (5 bases). The CDR3 is 15 residues long. From germline, CDR1 is KGHSH and CDR2 LQKENI. CDR3 bases read: TGTGCCAGCTCACCACCCACCTCTGGGGCCAACGTA. Translation: CASSPPTSGANV. The whole CDR3 is CASSPPTSGANVLFF.

To note about this clone: Read sequence stops 3 residues before the CDR3 end, and the germline J gene provides the missing end. J is TRBJ2-7 and V is TRBV7-2; D is possibly TRBD1 (5 bases). The CDR3 runs 13 residues. Germline lookup yields CDR1 SGHTA and CDR2 FQGNSA. V lost 2 bases and J lost 6, with 11 bases in between. CDR3 loop: CASSLLQGSEQYF. CDR3 bases read: TGTGCCAGCAGCTTACTTCAGGGATCCGAG.